This T cell receptor beta chain came from a study of T cell responses to AZD1222 COVID-19 vaccine. Trimming cost V 1 base and J 1 base, with 5 bases left between them. Germline CDR1 is MDHEN and CDR2 is SYDVKM. CDR3 length equals 14 residues. Libraries were prepared by immunoSEQ multiplex PCR; TCRdb keeps only in-frame clonotypes and omits some of them. The repertoire includes 95,000 to 150,000 clones, about 92% of them detected once, and less than 4.5% sits in the top ten. Study conclusions and caveats: Donors in the cohort were predominantly white British and more often female, and clonal diversity was possibly underestimated. No day 14 peak samples; only post-peak repertoires were characterized. Of the AZD1222 recipients, only five or six were seropositive at baseline.

For this clone: No antigen is known for it.

The source is an adult in good health. The genes are TRBV28 and TRBJ1-5, with D uncertain. Sequencing was performed on peripheral blood, taken on day 0 of MenACWY control vaccination. The CDR3 sequence is CASSLYRSNQPQHF. Here the CDR3 DNA reads TGTGCCAGCAGTTTATATAGAAGCAATCAGCCCCAGCATTTT.